This T cell receptor (beta chain) was sequenced in a study of T cell responses to AZD1222 COVID-19 vaccine. Study summary: Second doses at about 4 or about 12 weeks were pooled. Study-wide findings and caveats: The donors showed a predominance of white British ancestry and of females, with possible underestimation of clonal diversity. Sampling captured repertoires only after the peak T cell response. Seropositive at baseline were only a handful of AZD1222 recipients.

The table came from immunoSEQ multiplex PCR; TCRdb's copy has only in-frame clones and leaves some out. The table includes 150,000 or so clones, about 89% detected once. The ends lost 4 bases at V and 7 bases at J; junction bases unmatched: 5. The CDR3 runs 13 residues. Per germline, CDR1 SGDLS and CDR2 YYNGEE. Points on this clone: Its antigen is unknown.

The sample was peripheral blood, taken on day 0 of AZD1222 vaccination. This TCR derives from an adult in good health. V gene TRBV9 combines with J gene TRBJ2-1, with 7 bases matching TRBD2. CDR3 coding DNA: TGTGCCAGCAGCACGAGGGACTATAATGAGCAGTTCTTC. Translated, it gives CASSTRDYNEQFF.